These 8 T cell receptor beta chains were all obtained from the same sample, sequenced in a study of blood T cell repertoires in COVID-19. Produced via immunoSEQ multiplex PCR; TCRdb's table is partial and in-frame only. Of fewer than 250,000 clones detected, almost 90% appear once; the ten largest clones hold approximately 15%. Sample: PBMCs or T cells enriched from blood (not recorded which). Receptors originate from a woman aged 50 to 60 with acute COVID-19.

The chain combines TRBV28 with TRBJ2-3, with TRBD2 identical over 14 bases. The CDR3 totals 22 residues. The germline V gene encodes CDR1 MDHEN and CDR2 SYDVKM. With V trimmed by 3 bases and J by 4 bases, 21 bases remained unmatched. The CDR3 region is CASSFWVTKTSGRARPADTQYF. The CDR3 DNA is TGTGCCAGCAGTTTCTGGGTAACCAAGACTAGCGGGAGGGCCCGGCCGGCAGATACGCAGTATTTT.

The rearrangement joins TRBV6-1 to TRBJ1-2, with 7 bases aligning to TRBD1. This CDR3 has 13 residues. V lost 6 bases to trimming and J lost 8 bases; unmatched junction nucleotides: 9. Germline values: CDR1 MNHNS, CDR2 SASEGT. CDR3 residues: CASSGTVKMGYTF. The CDR3, as DNA: TGTGCCAGCAGCGGGACAGTTAAAATGGGCTACACCTTC.

The chain couples TRBV28 to TRBJ2-5; tentative D call: TRBD2 (5 bases). Trimming pared 6 bases from V and 5 bases from J, leaving 16 bases between. The CDR3 spans 14 residues. The germline gives CDR1 MDHEN, CDR2 SYDVKM. The CDR3 protein is CASSRSLVRETQYF. The CDR3 region has the DNA TGTGCCAGCAGCAGGTCACTAGTTCGGGAGACCCAGTACTTC.

CDR3 sequence: CASSFSRGGANIQYF. CDR3 DNA: TGTGCCAGCAGCTTTAGCCGAGGCGGGGCAAACATTCAGTACTTC. The rearrangement joins TRBV5-8 to TRBJ2-4; a weak D match, TRBD2 (6 bases). CDR1 SGHTS and CDR2 YDEGEE come from the germline V gene. There are 15 residues in the CDR3. Between the trimmed V and J ends, which lost 2 bases and 6 bases, there was a span of 15 bases.

The chain recombines TRBV28 with TRBJ1-1, with no clear D. Per germline, CDR1 MDHEN and CDR2 SYDVKM. The CDR3 extends over 17 amino acids. Trimming removed 3 bases from V and 3 bases from J, with 20 bases in between. The CDR3 region has the DNA TGTGCCAGCAGTTTCAGTTCCTACCAGGAATCCTACACTGAAGCTTTCTTT. Its protein product is CASSFSSYQESYTEAFF.

The gene calls are TRBV5-4 and TRBJ2-2; 9 bases map to TRBD1. Germline trimming cut 2 bases from V and 5 bases from J; bases unmatched to any gene: 4. Germline CDR1 is SGHNT and CDR2 is YYREEE (reference sequence). The CDR3 contains 15 residues. The CDR3 DNA reads as TGTGCCAGCAGCTTCCGGACAGGGGATACCGGGGAGCTGTTTTTT. Translating gives CASSFRTGDTGELFF. Filled out from reference TRBV5-4 and TRBJ2-2, the complete variable domain reads ETGVTQSPTHLIKTRGQQVTLRCSSQSGHNTVSWYQQALGQGPQFIFQYYREEENGRGNFPPRFSGLQFPNYSSELNVNALELDDSALYLCASSFRTGDTGELFFGEGSRLTVL.

This chain connects TRBV2 to TRBJ1-4, with TRBD1 matching over 7 bases. J was trimmed by 7 bases and V by 6 bases; bases with no gene match: 8. This CDR3 has 14 residues. Germline lookup yields CDR1 SNHLY and CDR2 FYNNEI. The CDR3 DNA reads TGTGCCAGCAGACGGGAGGGGGCGGCTGAAAAACTGTTTTTT. Its protein product is CASRREGAAEKLFF.

V usage is TRBV4-2 and J usage is TRBJ1-1; a possible D gene is TRBD1 (6 bases). Per germline, CDR1 LGHNA and CDR2 YNFKEQ. Trimming removed 1 base at V and 0 bases at J, with 15 bases between. This CDR3 comprises 17 residues. The chain's CDR3 is CASSQVRGGEMNTEAFF. CDR3 nucleotides: TGTGCCAGCAGCCAAGTGCGAGGGGGGGAGATGAACACTGAAGCTTTCTTT.